These 29 T cell receptor beta chains were sequenced from one sample in a study of cytomegalovirus exposure and HLA in healthy donors. 13 Jbeta primers and 60 Vbeta primers were used for the PCR. Using immunoSEQ multiplex PCR, the repertoire was profiled, and TCRdb retains in-frame clones only, with some absent. The sample contains about 110,000 clones, roughly 71% of which appear only once. The source material was PBMCs. Receptor source: a male donor in good health and CMV-seropositive.

The J gene is TRBJ1-2, the V gene TRBV29-1; possibly TRBD1 for D (6 bases). Germline V gene data show CDR1 as SQVTM and CDR2 as ANQGSEA. This CDR3 comprises 13 residues. The V end was cut by 4 bases, the J end by 4 bases, with 13 bases between. The CDR3 region is CSVADRQAYGYTF. The CDR3, as DNA: TGCAGCGTTGCCGACAGGCAGGCCTATGGCTACACCTTC.

The V gene is TRBV4-3, the J gene TRBJ1-4, with D unclear. The CDR3 loop spans 15 amino acids. Trimming cost V 1 base and J 0 bases, with 6 bases left between them. Looked up from germline, CDR1 is LGHNA and CDR2 is YSLEER. The CDR3 sequence is CASSQALATNEKLFF. CDR3 nucleotides: TGCGCCAGCAGCCAAGCCTTAGCAACTAATGAAAAACTGTTTTTT.

V usage is TRBV19 and J usage is TRBJ2-1; D not resolved. Germline V gene lookup returns CDR1 LNHDA and CDR2 SQIVND (reference sequence). The V and J ends lost 1 base and 10 bases respectively, with 11 bases between them. CDR3 length: 13 amino acids. The CDR3 here is CASSIVVFGEQFF. CDR3 DNA: TGTGCCAGTAGTATAGTAGTTTTCGGGGAGCAGTTCTTC.

The chain uses TRBV30 and TRBJ2-3; 10 bases are shared with TRBD2. V trimming: 0 bases; J trimming: 2 bases; junction bases outside the gene matches: 5. This CDR3 spans 16 amino acids. CDR1 is GTSNPN, CDR2 SVGIG, per germline (reference sequence). The DNA of the CDR3 is TGTGCCTGGAGTGTTCTAGCGGGAGTTATCACAGATACGCAGTATTTT. This encodes CAWSVLAGVITDTQYF. The variable domain in full, with the rest retrieved from reference TRBV30 and TRBJ2-3, is SQTIHQWPATLVQPVGSPLSLECTVEGTSNPNLYWYRQAAGRGLQLLFYSVGIGQISSEVPQNLSASRPQDRQFILSSKKLLLSDSGFYLCAWSVLAGVITDTQYFGPGTRLTVL.

This clone occurred once. The chain carries TRBV27 and TRBJ2-7; no clear D gene. With 5 bases removed from V and 5 bases from J, the gap between germline ends came to 13 bases. Germline V gives CDR1 MNHEY, CDR2 SMNVEV (reference sequence). The length of the CDR3 is 13 residues. The CDR3 DNA reads TGTGCCAGCAGTCCCCGGTCCCCGGACGAGCAGTACTTC. The encoded protein is CASSPRSPDEQYF.

The chain links TRBV4-3 to TRBJ2-7; 10 bases are a match to TRBD2. CDR1 and CDR2 from the germline V gene are LGHNA and YSLEER. V lost 3 bases, J lost 2 bases, and 4 bases stayed unmatched. The CDR3 is made up of 15 amino acids. The CDR3 spells CASSQGLANAYEQYF. The CDR3 region has the DNA TGCGCCAGCAGCCAGGGACTAGCGAACGCCTACGAGCAGTACTTC.

The chain has TRBV5-6 and TRBJ1-3, with 7 bases lining up with TRBD1. The CDR3 spans 16 residues. Germline V lookup: CDR1 SGHDT, CDR2 YYEEEE. The trim removed 3 bases at V and 0 bases at J, leaving 6 bases unmatched. The CDR3 reads CASSWGQSYSGNTIYF. The CDR3 DNA follows: TGTGCCAGCAGCTGGGGACAGTCCTACTCTGGAAACACCATATATTTT.

This chain joins TRBV29-1 and TRBJ2-2; 9 bases are a match to TRBD2. Germline-derived CDR1 and CDR2 are SQVTM and ANQGSEA. V dropped 4 bases and J dropped 5; count of bases not matched to a gene: 11. The CDR3 sequence is 16 residues long. CDR3 coding DNA: TGCAGCGTTGTGGTTTGGCGGGAGGGCGGGACCGGGGAGCTGTTTTTT. Its protein is CSVVVWREGGTGELFF.

This chain links TRBV28 with TRBJ1-2; D perhaps matches TRBD1 (5 bases). This CDR3 region has 14 residues. Trimming took off 7 bases at V and 6 bases at J, with 18 bases between the two ends. Germline assignment: CDR1 MDHEN and CDR2 SYDVKM. CDR3 region: CASNRAQVRDGYTF. The CDR3 coding sequence is TGTGCCAGCAACCGGGCCCAAGTCAGGGATGGCTACACCTTC.

This clone was seen only a few times. The gene calls are TRBV4-1 and TRBJ2-7; TRBD1 is a possible D gene (6 bases). The germline V gene has CDR1 MGHRA and CDR2 YSYEKL. V was clipped by 3 bases and J by 3 bases, with 18 bases between them. The CDR3 sequence is 16 residues long. CDR3 protein: CASSQADTPGVYEQYF. The CDR3 bases are TGCGCCAGCAGCCAGGCCGACACCCCAGGGGTCTACGAGCAGTACTTC.

This chain connects TRBV4-1 to TRBJ2-7; 9 bases fit TRBD2. This CDR3 contains 18 residues. Losses at the gene ends were 4 bases for V and 6 bases for J; bases not matched to a gene: 19. Germline lookup yields CDR1 MGHRA and CDR2 YSYEKL. CDR3 loop: CASSRYWERGSGSIEQYF. The CDR3 DNA follows: TGCGCCAGCAGCCGGTATTGGGAAAGGGGTAGCGGGAGTATCGAGCAGTACTTC.

This chain connects TRBV6-6 to TRBJ1-2, with D possibly being TRBD1 (5 bases). There are 16 residues in the CDR3. Germline V gives CDR1 MNHNY, CDR2 SVGAGI (reference sequence). V was cut by 2 bases and J by 6 bases, with 19 bases left in between. CDR3 in amino acids: CASSYGLGGDLDGYTF. The DNA of the CDR3 is TGTGCCAGCAGTTACGGGCTGGGGGGGGACTTGGATGGCTACACCTTC.

In this sample, this clone turned up once. CDR3 loop: CASSQELGAGYSNQPQHF. The CDR3 nucleotides read TGCGCCAGCAGCCAAGAACTGGGGGCGGGTTATAGCAATCAGCCCCAGCATTTT. This chain links TRBV4-1 with TRBJ1-5, with D possibly TRBD1 on 6 matching bases. Germline CDR1 reads MGHRA; CDR2 reads YSYEKL. Trimming removed 0 bases from V and 0 bases from J, with 15 bases in between. The length of the CDR3 is 18 residues.

The J gene is TRBJ2-3, the V gene TRBV29-1, with 7 bases that match TRBD2. The junction had 7 bases not matched to a gene; V was cut back by 3 bases and J by 4 bases. This CDR3 is 14 amino acids long. Germline CDR1 is SQVTM and CDR2 is ANQGSEA. CDR3 in DNA: TGCAGCGTTGAGCCGGCGGGAGTGCCAGATACGCAGTATTTT. Its translation is CSVEPAGVPDTQYF.

V and J are TRBV6-5 and TRBJ1-1, with 8 bases that match TRBD1. The length of the CDR3 is 14 residues. CDR1 and CDR2 from the germline V gene are MNHEY and SVGAGI. V trimming: 8 bases; J trimming: 0 bases; junction bases outside the gene matches: 5. The CDR3: CASFPGGVNTEAFF. The CDR3 DNA sequence: TGTGCCAGCTTTCCAGGGGGCGTGAACACTGAAGCTTTCTTT.

The rearrangement links TRBV5-6 to TRBJ2-5; 8 bases align to TRBD2. V lost 0 bases, J lost 5 bases, and 9 bases stayed unmatched. The germline gives CDR1 SGHDT, CDR2 YYEEEE. CDR3 length: 16 amino acids. CDR3 sequence reads: CASSLERGGTPETQYF. The DNA of the CDR3 is TGTGCCAGCAGCTTGGAACGCGGGGGGACCCCGGAGACCCAGTACTTC.

The chain is built from TRBV5-1 and TRBJ2-7; D remains ambiguous. From germline, CDR1 is SGHRS and CDR2 YFSETQ. The length of the CDR3 is 12 residues. The V and J ends lost 9 bases and 2 bases respectively, with 12 bases between them. The chain's CDR3 is CAILSPPYEQYF. For the CDR3, the DNA is TGCGCCATACTGAGCCCCCCCTACGAGCAGTACTTC.

V gene TRBV30 combines with J gene TRBJ1-2; D ambiguous. The CDR3 loop spans 9 amino acids. CDR1 and CDR2 from the germline V gene are GTSNPN and SVGIG (reference sequence). V gave up 5 bases and J gave up 6 bases, with 4 bases separating them. The CDR3 region is CAWPDGYTF. CDR3 DNA sequence: TGTGCCTGGCCCGATGGCTACACCTTC.

J is TRBJ1-1 and V is TRBV18; possibly TRBD1 for D (5 bases). This CDR3 region has 15 residues. The V end was cut by 2 bases, the J end by 4 bases, with 14 bases between. The germline V gene encodes CDR1 KGHSH and CDR2 LQKENI. Here the CDR3 reads CASSPRSGASTEAFF. CDR3 coding DNA: TGTGCCAGCTCACCAAGAAGCGGGGCGAGCACTGAAGCTTTCTTT.

V is TRBV7-3 and J is TRBJ2-1, with D possibly TRBD1 on 6 matching bases. This CDR3 has 17 amino acids. Germline loops: CDR1 SGHTA, CDR2 FQGTGA. Deletions cut 5 bases from V and 6 bases from J, with 23 bases between. CDR3 nucleotides: TGTGCCAGCAGCGCTATTGGGCGCAGGGGCTCTATCAATGAGCAGTTCTTC. This codes for CASSAIGRRGSINEQFF.

The V and J genes are TRBV9 and TRBJ1-5; D is unresolved. The length of the CDR3 is 14 residues. Germline V gene lookup returns CDR1 SGDLS and CDR2 YYNGEE. The ends were cut back, 0 bases at V and 1 base at J, with 5 bases in the middle. CDR3 nucleotide sequence: TGTGCCAGCAGCGTAGCAGGAAGCAATCAGCCCCAGCATTTT. Its translation: CASSVAGSNQPQHF.

CDR3 protein: CASSSGGTEAFF. The CDR3 DNA is TGTGCCAGCAGTTCGGGTGGCACTGAAGCTTTCTTT. The rearrangement uses TRBV27 and TRBJ1-1, with unresolved D. Germline V gives CDR1 MNHEY, CDR2 SMNVEV (reference sequence). V was pared by 4 bases and J by 4 bases, with 7 bases between. CDR3 length: 12 amino acids.

Concerning this clone itself: One end of the junction fails to match germline, which may point to a read error. This chain joins TRBV9 and TRBJ2-7, with 7 bases that match TRBD2. Germline V CDR1 and CDR2: SGDLS, YYNGEE. The CDR3 extends over 14 amino acids. The CDR3 is CASSAQGGMGEQCF. CDR3 coding DNA: TGTGCCAGCAGCGCCCAGGGAGGGATGGGCGAGCAGTGCTTC.

This clone was counted only a few times. The V call is TRBV7-2, the J call TRBJ1-4; D is uncertain. CDR1 and CDR2 from the germline V gene are SGHTA and FQGNSA. The CDR3 extends over 13 amino acids. Trimming pared 3 bases from V and 5 bases from J, leaving 7 bases between. This CDR3 is CASSLSRNEKLFF. In DNA form, the CDR3 reads TGTGCCAGCAGCTTGTCCAGGAATGAAAAACTGTTTTTT.

In this sample, this clone turned up a few times. V usage is TRBV5-4 and J usage is TRBJ1-1; D is undetermined. The CDR3 is made up of 12 amino acids. Germline V gene lookup returns CDR1 SGHNT and CDR2 YYREEE (reference sequence). Trimming left V 4 bases short and J 1 base short, with 5 bases between. CDR3 sequence reads: CASSPGNTEAFF. For the CDR3, the DNA is TGTGCCAGCAGCCCGGGGAACACTGAAGCTTTCTTT.

The chain links TRBV7-2 to TRBJ2-7; 8 positions match TRBD2. The CDR3 loop spans 14 amino acids. Germline lookup yields CDR1 SGHTA and CDR2 FQGNSA. The junction had 9 bases not matched to a gene; V was cut back by 7 bases and J by 4 bases. For the CDR3, the DNA is TGTGCCAGCACCACTCTAGCGGGTGGTTACGAGCAGTACTTC. Translating it yields CASTTLAGGYEQYF.

The genes are TRBV19 and TRBJ2-1, with D perhaps TRBD2 (7 bases). The CDR3 runs 10 residues. Germline loops: CDR1 LNHDA, CDR2 SQIVND (reference sequence). The V end lost 7 bases, the J end lost 15 bases, and 13 bases lay between the germline ends. This CDR3 is CASKGGRWFF. The CDR3 coding sequence is TGTGCCAGTAAGGGGGGGCGGTGGTTCTTC. The full variable domain, with the rest looked up from reference TRBV19 and TRBJ2-1, is DGGITQSPKYLFRKEGQNVTLSCEQNLNHDAMYWYRQDPGQGLRLIYYSQIVNDFQKGDIAEGYSVSREKKESFPLTVTSAQKNPTAFYLCASKGGRWFFGPGTRLTVL.

The chain has TRBV5-6 and TRBJ2-1, with D maybe TRBD2 (5 bases). The CDR3 contains 15 residues. The V end was cut by 4 bases, the J end by 8 bases, with 19 bases between. The germline CDR1 and CDR2 sequences are SGHDT and YYEEEE. CDR3 in amino acids: CASSNWRVGMDEQFF. CDR3 in DNA: TGTGCCAGCAGCAACTGGCGGGTGGGGATGGATGAGCAGTTCTTC.

The rearrangement uses TRBV4-2 and TRBJ2-3; D is perhaps TRBD2 (6 bases). Trimming cost V 1 base and J 5 bases, with 7 bases left between them. This CDR3 is 13 amino acids long. The germline V gene has CDR1 LGHNA and CDR2 YNFKEQ. This chain's CDR3 is CASSQGGEDTQYF. CDR3 sequence (DNA): TGTGCCAGCAGCCAAGGGGGGGAAGATACGCAGTATTTT.